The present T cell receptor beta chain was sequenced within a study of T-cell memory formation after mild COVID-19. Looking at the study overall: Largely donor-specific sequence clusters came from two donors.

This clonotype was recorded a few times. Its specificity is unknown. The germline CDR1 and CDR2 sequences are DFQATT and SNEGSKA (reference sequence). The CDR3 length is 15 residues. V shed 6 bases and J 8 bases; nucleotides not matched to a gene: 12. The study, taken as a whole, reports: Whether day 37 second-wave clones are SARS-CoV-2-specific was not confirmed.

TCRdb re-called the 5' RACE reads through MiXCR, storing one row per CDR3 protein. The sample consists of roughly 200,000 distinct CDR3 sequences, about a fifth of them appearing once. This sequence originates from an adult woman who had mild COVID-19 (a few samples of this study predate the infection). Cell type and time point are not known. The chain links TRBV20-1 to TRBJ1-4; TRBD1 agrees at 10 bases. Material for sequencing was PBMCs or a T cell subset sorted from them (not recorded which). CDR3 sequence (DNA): TGCAGTGCCAGGGACAGGGGATTCTCAAGCGAAAAACTGTTTTTT. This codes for CSARDRGFSSEKLFF.